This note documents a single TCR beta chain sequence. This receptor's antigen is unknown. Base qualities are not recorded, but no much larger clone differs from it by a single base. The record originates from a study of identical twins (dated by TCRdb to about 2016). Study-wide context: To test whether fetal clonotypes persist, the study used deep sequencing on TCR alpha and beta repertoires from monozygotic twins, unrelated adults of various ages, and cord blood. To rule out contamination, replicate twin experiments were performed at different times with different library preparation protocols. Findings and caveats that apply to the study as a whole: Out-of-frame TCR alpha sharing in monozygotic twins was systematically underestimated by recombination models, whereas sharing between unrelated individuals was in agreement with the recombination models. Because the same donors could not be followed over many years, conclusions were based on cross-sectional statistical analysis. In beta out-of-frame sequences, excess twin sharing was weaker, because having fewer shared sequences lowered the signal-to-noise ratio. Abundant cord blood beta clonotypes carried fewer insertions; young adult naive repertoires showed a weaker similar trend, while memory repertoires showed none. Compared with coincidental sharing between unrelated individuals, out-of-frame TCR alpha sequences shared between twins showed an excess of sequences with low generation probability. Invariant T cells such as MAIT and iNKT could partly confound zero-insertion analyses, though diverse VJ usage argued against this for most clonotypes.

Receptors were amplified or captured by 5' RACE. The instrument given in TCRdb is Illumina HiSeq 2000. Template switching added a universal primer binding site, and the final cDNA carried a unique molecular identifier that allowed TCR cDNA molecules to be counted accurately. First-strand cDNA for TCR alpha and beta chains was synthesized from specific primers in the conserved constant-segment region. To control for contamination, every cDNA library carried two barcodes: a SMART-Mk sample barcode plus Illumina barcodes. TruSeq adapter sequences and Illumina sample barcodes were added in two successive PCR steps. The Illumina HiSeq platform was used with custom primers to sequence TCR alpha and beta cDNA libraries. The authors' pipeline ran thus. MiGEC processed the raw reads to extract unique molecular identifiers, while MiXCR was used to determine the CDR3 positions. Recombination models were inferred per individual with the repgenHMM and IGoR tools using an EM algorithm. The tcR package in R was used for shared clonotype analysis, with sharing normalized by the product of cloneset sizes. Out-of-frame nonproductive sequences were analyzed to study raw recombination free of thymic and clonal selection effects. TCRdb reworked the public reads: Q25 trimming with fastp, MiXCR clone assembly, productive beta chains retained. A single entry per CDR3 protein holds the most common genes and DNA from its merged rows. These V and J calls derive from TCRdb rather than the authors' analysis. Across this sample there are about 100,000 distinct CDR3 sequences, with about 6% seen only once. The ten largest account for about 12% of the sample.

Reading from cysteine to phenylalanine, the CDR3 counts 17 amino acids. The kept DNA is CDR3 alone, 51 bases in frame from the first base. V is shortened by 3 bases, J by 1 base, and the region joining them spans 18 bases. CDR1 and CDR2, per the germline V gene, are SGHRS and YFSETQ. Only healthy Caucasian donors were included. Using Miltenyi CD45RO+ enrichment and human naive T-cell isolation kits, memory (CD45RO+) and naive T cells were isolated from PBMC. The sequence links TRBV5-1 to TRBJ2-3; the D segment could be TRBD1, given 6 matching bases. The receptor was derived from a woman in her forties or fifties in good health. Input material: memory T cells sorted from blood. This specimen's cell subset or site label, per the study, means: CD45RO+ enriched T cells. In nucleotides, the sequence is TGCGCCAGCAGCTACTTCTCGACAGGCGGTGGCACAGATACGCAGTATTTT. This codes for CASSYFSTGGGTDTQYF.